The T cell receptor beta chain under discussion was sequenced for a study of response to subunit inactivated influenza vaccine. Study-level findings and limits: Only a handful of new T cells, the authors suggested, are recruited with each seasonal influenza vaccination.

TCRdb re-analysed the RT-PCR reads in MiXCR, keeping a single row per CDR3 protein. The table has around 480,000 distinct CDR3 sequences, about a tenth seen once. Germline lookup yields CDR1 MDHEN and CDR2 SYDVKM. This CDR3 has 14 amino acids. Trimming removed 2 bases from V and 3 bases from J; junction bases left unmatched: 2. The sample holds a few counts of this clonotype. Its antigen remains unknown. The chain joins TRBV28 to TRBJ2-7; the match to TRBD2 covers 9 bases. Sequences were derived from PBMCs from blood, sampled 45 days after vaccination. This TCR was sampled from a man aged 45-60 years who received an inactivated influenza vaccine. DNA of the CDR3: TGTGCCAGCAGTTTAGGACTAGCGATCTACGAGCAGTACTTC. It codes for CASSLGLAIYEQYF.